The rows below give T cell receptor beta chains drawn from one sample of a study of shared clonotypes between healthy human individuals. TCRdb keeps only in-frame clones here, not all; method: immunoSEQ multiplex PCR. The sample shows roughly 2.1 million clones, 85% to 95% of them seen only once. Sequenced input: naive CD8+ T cells from PBMCs. All receptors derive from a man between 18 and 29 years old in good health. Some clones in this sample may be carry-over from other donors' samples. CDR3s include the opening cysteine and the closing phenylalanine or tryptophan. A D gene is named only where the DNA matches it firmly. A row's size may be missing; if present it is once, few, many or a size class.

v_call	clone_size	j_call	d_call	cdr3_aa	cdr3_nt
TRBV6-1	NA	TRBJ2-7	NA	CASGITETYEQYF	TGTGCCAGCGGGATAACAGAAACCTACGAGCAGTACTTC
TRBV27	NA	TRBJ2-3	TRBD2	CASTRLALRTDTQYF	TGTGCCAGCACGAGACTAGCACTGAGGACAGATACGCAGTATTTT
TRBV11-2	NA	TRBJ2-2	NA	CASRPALSSARSGELFF	TGTGCCAGCAGACCAGCATTATCGTCAGCACGAAGCGGGGAGCTGTTTTTT
TRBV9	NA	TRBJ2-5	NA	CASSSRPPQETQYF	TGTGCCAGCAGCTCCCGACCCCCCCAAGAGACCCAGTACTTC
TRBV10-1	NA	TRBJ2-3	NA	CASSKTGTSTDTQYF	TGCGCCAGCAGTAAGACGGGGACGAGCACAGATACGCAGTATTTT
TRBV27	NA	TRBJ2-7	TRBD2	CASSLILAGGPYEQYF	TGTGCCAGCAGTTTAATACTAGCGGGAGGACCCTACGAGCAGTACTTC
TRBV6-6	NA	TRBJ2-7	NA	CASSYLSAFYEQYF	TGTGCCAGCAGTTACTTAAGCGCCTTCTACGAGCAGTACTTC
TRBV7-3	NA	TRBJ2-1	TRBD1	CASSLTSGGADNEQFF	TGTGCCAGCAGCTTAACCTCAGGGGGCGCTGACAATGAGCAGTTCTTC
TRBV6-1	once	TRBJ2-7	NA	CASSEGVRWAYEQYF	TGTGCCAGCAGTGAAGGGGTCAGATGGGCCTACGAGCAGTACTTC
TRBV5-6	NA	TRBJ2-7	NA	CASSFVSAGYEQYF	TGTGCCAGCAGCTTTGTATCAGCTGGCTACGAGCAGTACTTC
TRBV4-1	NA	TRBJ1-3	NA	CASSQDRPAGNTIYF	TGCGCCAGCAGCCAAGATAGGCCAGCTGGAAACACCATATATTTT
TRBV5-5	NA	TRBJ2-1	TRBD2	CASSLLAVGDNEQFF	TGTGCCAGCAGCTTGCTAGCGGTGGGGGACAATGAGCAGTTCTTC
TRBV12-5	few	TRBJ1-1	NA	CASGWALNTEAFF	TGTGCTAGTGGCTGGGCTCTGAACACTGAAGCTTTCTTT
TRBV28	NA	TRBJ1-1	NA	CASKIRGGTEAFF	TGTGCCAGCAAGATCAGGGGAGGCACTGAAGCTTTCTTT
TRBV5-6	NA	TRBJ2-2	NA	CASSRGAGELFF	TGTGCCAGCAGCCGAGGGGCGGGGGAGCTGTTTTTT
TRBV15	NA	TRBJ2-7	TRBD1	CATSPGTGYEQYF	TGTGCCACCAGCCCAGGGACAGGGTACGAGCAGTACTTC
TRBV27	NA	TRBJ2-7	NA	CASSLNSGDEQYF	TGTGCCAGCAGTTTAAATTCGGGGGACGAGCAGTACTTC
TRBV10-1	NA	TRBJ1-1	NA	CASKSSSGEAFF	TGCGCCAGCAAGTCATCCTCCGGTGAAGCTTTCTTT
TRBV10-3	NA	TRBJ1-2	NA	CAISGGIAEYGYTF	TGTGCCATCAGTGGAGGCATCGCAGAATATGGCTACACCTTC
TRBV12-5	NA	TRBJ2-5	NA	CASGLGETQYF	TGTGCTAGTGGTTTAGGGGAGACCCAGTACTTC
TRBV5-5	NA	TRBJ2-7	TRBD1	CASRPNAGTGSYEQYF	TGTGCCAGCAGACCGAACGCCGGGACAGGGAGCTACGAGCAGTACTTC
TRBV6-6	NA	TRBJ1-1	NA	CASSYARNTEAFF	TGTGCCAGCAGTTACGCACGAAACACTGAAGCTTTCTTT
TRBV29-1	NA	TRBJ2-2	NA	CSVPDWGNTGELFF	TGCAGCGTCCCAGACTGGGGAAACACCGGGGAGCTGTTTTTT
TRBV27	NA	TRBJ2-7	TRBD1	CASRIDRGRDYEQYF	TGTGCCAGCAGGATAGACAGGGGAAGAGACTACGAGCAGTACTTC
TRBV27	NA	TRBJ2-1	TRBD2	CASRQGTSGRGNEQFF	TGTGCCAGCCGACAAGGGACTAGCGGGAGGGGCAATGAGCAGTTCTTC
TRBV13	NA	TRBJ2-5	NA	CASSMAVSGQETQYF	TGTGCCAGCAGCATGGCGGTGAGCGGCCAAGAGACCCAGTACTTC
TRBV4-2	NA	TRBJ2-1	NA	CASSQALGEDYNEQFF	TGTGCCAGCAGCCAAGCGTTGGGGGAGGATTACAATGAGCAGTTCTTC
TRBV16	NA	TRBJ1-4	TRBD1	CASSSRGTGTEKLFF	TGTGCCAGCAGCTCCCGCGGGACAGGGACAGAAAAACTGTTTTTT
TRBV11-2	NA	TRBJ2-7	TRBD1	CASSPDRGSHEQYF	TGTGCCAGCAGCCCGGACAGGGGGTCCCACGAGCAGTACTTC
TRBV2	NA	TRBJ2-7	NA	CASNRGPSSYEQYF	TGTGCCAGCAATCGGGGCCCGAGCTCCTACGAGCAGTACTTC
TRBV19	NA	TRBJ1-5	NA	CASSMYQYSNQPQHF	TGTGCCAGTAGTATGTACCAGTATAGCAATCAGCCCCAGCATTTT
TRBV7-9	NA	TRBJ2-3	TRBD2	CASSYGTSGTDTQYF	TGTGCCAGCAGCTATGGGACTAGCGGGACAGATACGCAGTATTTT
TRBV28	once	TRBJ2-7	TRBD2	CASSLTSGSRGYEQYF	TGTGCCAGCAGTTTAACTAGCGGGAGCAGGGGTTACGAGCAGTACTTC
TRBV7-8	NA	TRBJ2-5	TRBD1	CASSSRTGGTKETQYF	TGTGCCAGCAGCTCGAGGACAGGGGGGACGAAAGAGACCCAGTACTTC
TRBV9	NA	TRBJ2-3	NA	CASSVEAGGSTDTQYF	TGTGCCAGCAGCGTAGAGGCCGGTGGTAGCACAGATACGCAGTATTTT
TRBV6-1	once	TRBJ1-1	NA	CASSDRVLNTEAFF	TGTGCCAGCAGTGACCGGGTCCTAAACACTGAAGCTTTCTTT